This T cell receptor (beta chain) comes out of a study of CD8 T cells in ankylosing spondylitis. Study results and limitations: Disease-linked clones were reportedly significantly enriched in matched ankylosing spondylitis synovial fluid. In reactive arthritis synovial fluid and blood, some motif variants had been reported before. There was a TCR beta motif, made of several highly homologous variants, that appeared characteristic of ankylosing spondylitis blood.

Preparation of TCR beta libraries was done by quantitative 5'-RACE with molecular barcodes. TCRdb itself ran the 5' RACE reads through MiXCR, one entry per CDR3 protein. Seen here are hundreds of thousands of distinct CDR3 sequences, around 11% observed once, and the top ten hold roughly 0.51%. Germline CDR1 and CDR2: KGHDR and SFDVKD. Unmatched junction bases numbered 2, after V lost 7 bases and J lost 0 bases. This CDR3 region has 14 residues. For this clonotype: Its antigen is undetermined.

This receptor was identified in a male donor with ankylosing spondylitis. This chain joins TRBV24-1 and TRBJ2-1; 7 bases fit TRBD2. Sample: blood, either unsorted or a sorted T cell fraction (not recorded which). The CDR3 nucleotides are TGTGCCACCAGAGCGGGGAGCTCCTACAATGAGCAGTTCTTC. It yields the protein CATRAGSSYNEQFF.